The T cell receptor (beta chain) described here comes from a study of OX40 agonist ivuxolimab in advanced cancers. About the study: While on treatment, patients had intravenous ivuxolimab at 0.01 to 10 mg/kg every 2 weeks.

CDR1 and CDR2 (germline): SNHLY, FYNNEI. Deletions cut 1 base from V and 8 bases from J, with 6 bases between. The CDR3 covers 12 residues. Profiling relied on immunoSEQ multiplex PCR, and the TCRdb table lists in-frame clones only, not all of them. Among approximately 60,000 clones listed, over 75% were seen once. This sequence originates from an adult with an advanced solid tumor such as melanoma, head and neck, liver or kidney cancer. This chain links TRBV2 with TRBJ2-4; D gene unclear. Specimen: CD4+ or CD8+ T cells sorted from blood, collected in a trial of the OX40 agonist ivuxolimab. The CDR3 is CASSEGGDIQYF. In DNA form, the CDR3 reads TGTGCCAGCAGTGAAGGAGGTGACATTCAGTACTTC. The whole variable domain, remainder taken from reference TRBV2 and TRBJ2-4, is EPEVTQTPSHQVTQMGQEVILRCVPISNHLYFYWYRQILGQKVEFLVSFYNNEISEKSEIFDDQFSVERPDGSNFTLKIRSTKLEDSAMYFCASSEGGDIQYFGAGTRLSVL.